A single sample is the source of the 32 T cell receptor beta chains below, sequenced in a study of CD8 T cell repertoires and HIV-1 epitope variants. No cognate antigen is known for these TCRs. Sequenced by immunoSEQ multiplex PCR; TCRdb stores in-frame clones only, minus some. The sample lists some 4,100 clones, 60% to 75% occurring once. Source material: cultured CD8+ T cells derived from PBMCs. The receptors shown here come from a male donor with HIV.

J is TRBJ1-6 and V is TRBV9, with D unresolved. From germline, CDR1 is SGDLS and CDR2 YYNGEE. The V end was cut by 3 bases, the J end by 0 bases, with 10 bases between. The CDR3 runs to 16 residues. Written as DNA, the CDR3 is TGTGCCAGCAGCGCCCCCGGGAGCTCCTATAATTCACCCCTCCACTTT. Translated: CASSAPGSSYNSPLHF.

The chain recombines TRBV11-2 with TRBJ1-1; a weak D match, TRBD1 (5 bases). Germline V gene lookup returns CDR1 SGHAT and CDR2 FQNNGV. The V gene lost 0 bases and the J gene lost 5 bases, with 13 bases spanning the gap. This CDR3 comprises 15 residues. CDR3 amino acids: CASSLDWQGRTEAFF. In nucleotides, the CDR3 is TGTGCCAGCAGCTTAGATTGGCAGGGAAGGACTGAAGCTTTCTTT.

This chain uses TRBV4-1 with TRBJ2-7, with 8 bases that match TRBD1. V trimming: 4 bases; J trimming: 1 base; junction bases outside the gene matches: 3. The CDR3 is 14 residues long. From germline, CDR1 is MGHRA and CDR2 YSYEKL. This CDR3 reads CASSLGTGSYEQYF. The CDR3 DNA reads TGCGCCAGCAGCCTGGGGACAGGTTCCTACGAGCAGTACTTC.

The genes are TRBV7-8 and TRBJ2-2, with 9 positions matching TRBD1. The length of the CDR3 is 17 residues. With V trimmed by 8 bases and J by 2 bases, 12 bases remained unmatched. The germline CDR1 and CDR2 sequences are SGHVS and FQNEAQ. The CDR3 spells CASSISRTGVNTGELFF. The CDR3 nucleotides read TGTGCCAGCTCTATTTCCAGGACAGGGGTTAACACCGGGGAGCTGTTTTTT.

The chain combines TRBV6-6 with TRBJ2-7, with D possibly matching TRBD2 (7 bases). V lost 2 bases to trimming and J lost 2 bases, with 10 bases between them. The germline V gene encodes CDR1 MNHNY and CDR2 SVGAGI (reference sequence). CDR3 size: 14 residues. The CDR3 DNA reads TGTGCCAGCAGTTACGGGGGGGACACCTACGAGCAGTACTTC. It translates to CASSYGGDTYEQYF.

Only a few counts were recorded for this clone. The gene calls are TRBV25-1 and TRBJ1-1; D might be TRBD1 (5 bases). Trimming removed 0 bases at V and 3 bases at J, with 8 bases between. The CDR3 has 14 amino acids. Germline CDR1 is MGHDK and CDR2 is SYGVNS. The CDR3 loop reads CASSEYRADTEAFF. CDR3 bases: TGTGCCAGCAGTGAATACAGGGCTGACACTGAAGCTTTCTTT. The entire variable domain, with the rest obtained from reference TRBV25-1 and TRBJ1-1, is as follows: EADIYQTPRYLVIGTGKKITLECSQTMGHDKMYWYQQDPGMELHLIHYSYGVNSTEKGDLSSESTVSRIRTEHFPLTLESARPSHTSQYLCASSEYRADTEAFFGQGTRLTVV.

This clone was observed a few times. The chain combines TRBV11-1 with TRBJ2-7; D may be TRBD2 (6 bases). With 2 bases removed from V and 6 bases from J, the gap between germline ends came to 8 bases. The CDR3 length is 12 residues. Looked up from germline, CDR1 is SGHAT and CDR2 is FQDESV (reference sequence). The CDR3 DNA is TGTGCCAGCAGCTTACGAGCGGGCGAGCAGTACTTC. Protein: CASSLRAGEQYF.

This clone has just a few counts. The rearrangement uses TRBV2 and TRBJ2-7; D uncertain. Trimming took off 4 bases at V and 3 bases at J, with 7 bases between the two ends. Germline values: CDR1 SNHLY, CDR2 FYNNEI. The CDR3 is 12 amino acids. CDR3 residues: CASSVQSYEQYF. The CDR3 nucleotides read TGTGCCAGCAGTGTTCAGAGCTACGAGCAGTACTTC.

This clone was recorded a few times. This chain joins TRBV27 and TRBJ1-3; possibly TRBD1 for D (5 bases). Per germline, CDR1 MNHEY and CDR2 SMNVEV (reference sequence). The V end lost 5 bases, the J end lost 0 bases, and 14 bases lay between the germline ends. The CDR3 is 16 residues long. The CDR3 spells CASSIAGPSSGNTIYF. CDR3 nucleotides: TGTGCCAGCAGTATCGCAGGGCCCTCCTCTGGAAACACCATATATTTT.

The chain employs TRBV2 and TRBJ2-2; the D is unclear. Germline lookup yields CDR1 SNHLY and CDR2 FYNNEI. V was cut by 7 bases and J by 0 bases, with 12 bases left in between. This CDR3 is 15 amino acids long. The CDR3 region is CASKSTYANTGELFF. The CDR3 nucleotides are TGTGCCAGCAAGTCAACATACGCGAACACCGGGGAGCTGTTTTTT.

CDR3 region: CASLPGQGRFYGYTF. The CDR3 nucleotides are TGTGCCAGCCTACCGGGACAGGGGAGATTCTATGGCTACACCTTC. This rearrangement joins TRBV2 to TRBJ1-2; 10 nucleotides match TRBD1. This CDR3 region has 15 residues. CDR1 and CDR2 from the germline V gene are SNHLY and FYNNEI. V shed 8 bases and J 4 bases; nucleotides not matched to a gene: 10.

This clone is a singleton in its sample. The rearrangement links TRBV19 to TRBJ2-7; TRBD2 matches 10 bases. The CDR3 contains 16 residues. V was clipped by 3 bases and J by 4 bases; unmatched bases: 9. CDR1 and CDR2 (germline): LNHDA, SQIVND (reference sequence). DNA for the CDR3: TGTGCCAGTAGTATCGACTTAACTAGCGGGGTATACGAGCAGTACTTC. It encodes CASSIDLTSGVYEQYF.

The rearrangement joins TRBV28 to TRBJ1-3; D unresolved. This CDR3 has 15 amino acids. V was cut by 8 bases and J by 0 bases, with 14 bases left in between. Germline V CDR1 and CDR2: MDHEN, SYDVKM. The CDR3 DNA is TGTGCCAGCTCGTGGAGGGTGATCTCTGGAAACACCATATATTTT. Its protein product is CASSWRVISGNTIYF.

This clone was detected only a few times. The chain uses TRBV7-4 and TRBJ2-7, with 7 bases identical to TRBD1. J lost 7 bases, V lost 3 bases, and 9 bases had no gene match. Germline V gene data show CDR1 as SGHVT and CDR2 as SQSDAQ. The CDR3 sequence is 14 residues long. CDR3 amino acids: CASSLGQYLREQYF. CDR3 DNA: TGTGCCAGCAGCTTGGGACAGTACCTTCGTGAGCAGTACTTC.

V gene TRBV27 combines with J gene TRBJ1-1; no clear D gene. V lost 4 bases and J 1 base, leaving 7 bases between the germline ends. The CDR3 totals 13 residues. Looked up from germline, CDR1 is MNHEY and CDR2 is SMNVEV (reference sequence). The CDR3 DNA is TGTGCCAGCAGTTCTGGGAGGAACACTGAAGCTTTCTTT. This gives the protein CASSSGRNTEAFF.

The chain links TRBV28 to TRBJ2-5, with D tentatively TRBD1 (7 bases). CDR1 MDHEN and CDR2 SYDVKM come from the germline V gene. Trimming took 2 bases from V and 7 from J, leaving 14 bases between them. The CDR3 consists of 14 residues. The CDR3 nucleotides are TGTGCCAGCAGTTTACCGACAGGGACTTTGACCCAGTACTTC. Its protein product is CASSLPTGTLTQYF.

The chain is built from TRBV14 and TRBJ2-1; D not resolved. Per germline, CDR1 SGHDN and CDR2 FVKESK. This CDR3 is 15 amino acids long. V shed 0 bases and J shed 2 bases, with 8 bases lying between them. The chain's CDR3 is CASSQDRKPYNEQFF. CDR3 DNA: TGTGCCAGCAGCCAAGATCGGAAGCCCTACAATGAGCAGTTCTTC.

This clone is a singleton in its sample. CDR3 loop: CASSQFDRSHGYTF. DNA of the CDR3: TGTGCCAGCAGCCAATTTGACAGATCCCATGGCTACACCTTC. The genes are TRBV9 and TRBJ1-2; D may be TRBD1 (5 bases). Germline loops: CDR1 SGDLS, CDR2 YYNGEE. Trimming shortened V by 4 bases and J by 6 bases, and 16 bases separated the two germline ends. The length of the CDR3 is 14 residues.

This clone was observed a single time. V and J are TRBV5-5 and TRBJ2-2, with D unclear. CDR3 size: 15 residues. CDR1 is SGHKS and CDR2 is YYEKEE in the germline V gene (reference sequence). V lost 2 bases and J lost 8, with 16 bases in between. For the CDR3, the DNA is TGTGCCAGCAGCTTTGAGACCTCTTCCAAGGGGGAGCTGTTTTTT. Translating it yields CASSFETSSKGELFF.

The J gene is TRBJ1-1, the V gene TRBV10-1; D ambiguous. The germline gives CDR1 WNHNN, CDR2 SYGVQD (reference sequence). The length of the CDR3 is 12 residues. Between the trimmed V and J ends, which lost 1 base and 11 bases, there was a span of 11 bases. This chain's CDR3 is CASSEYAGQAFF. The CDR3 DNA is TGCGCCAGCAGTGAGTACGCGGGTCAGGCTTTCTTT.

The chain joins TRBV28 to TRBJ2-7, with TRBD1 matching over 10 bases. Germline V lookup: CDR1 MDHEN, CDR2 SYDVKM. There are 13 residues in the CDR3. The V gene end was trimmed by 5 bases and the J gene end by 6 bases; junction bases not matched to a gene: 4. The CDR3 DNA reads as TGTGCCAGCAGTGGACGGACAGGGGGCGAGCAGTACTTC. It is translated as CASSGRTGGEQYF.

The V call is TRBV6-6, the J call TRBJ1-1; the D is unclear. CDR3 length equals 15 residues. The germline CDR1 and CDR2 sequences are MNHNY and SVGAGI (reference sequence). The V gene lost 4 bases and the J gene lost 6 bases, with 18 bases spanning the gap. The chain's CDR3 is CASSLGLLADAEAFF. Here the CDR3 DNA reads TGTGCCAGCAGTTTAGGACTTCTCGCCGACGCTGAAGCTTTCTTT.

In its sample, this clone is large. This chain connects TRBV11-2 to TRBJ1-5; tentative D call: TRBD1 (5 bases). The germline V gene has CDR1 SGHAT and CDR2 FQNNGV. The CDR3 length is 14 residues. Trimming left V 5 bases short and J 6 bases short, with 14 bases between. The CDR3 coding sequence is TGTGCCAGCAGCAGGGACCAGGAGGGTCAGCCCCAGCATTTT. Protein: CASSRDQEGQPQHF. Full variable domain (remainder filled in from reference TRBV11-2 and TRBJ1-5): EAGVAQSPRYKIIEKRQSVAFWCNPISGHATLYWYQQILGQGPKLLIQFQNNGVVDDSQLPKDRFSAERLKGVDSTLKIQPAKLEDSAVYLCASSRDQEGQPQHFGDGTRLSIL.

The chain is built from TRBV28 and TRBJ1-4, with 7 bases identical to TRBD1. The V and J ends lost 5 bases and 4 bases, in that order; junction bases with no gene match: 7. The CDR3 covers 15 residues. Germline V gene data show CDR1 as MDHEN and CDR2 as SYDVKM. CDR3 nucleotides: TGTGCCAGCAGTCCGACAGGGCTTTTTAATGAAAAACTGTTTTTT. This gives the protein CASSPTGLFNEKLFF. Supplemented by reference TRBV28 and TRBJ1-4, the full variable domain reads DVKVTQSSRYLVKRTGEKVFLECVQDMDHENMFWYRQDPGLGLRLIYFSYDVKMKEKGDIPEGYSVSREKKERFSLILESASTNQTSMYLCASSPTGLFNEKLFFGSGTQLSVL.

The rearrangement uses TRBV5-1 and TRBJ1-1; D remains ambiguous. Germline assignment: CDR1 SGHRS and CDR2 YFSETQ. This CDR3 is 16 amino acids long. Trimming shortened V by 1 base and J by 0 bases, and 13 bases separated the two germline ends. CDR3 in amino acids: CASSLIPPTLNTEAFF. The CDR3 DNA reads TGCGCCAGCAGCTTGATCCCGCCCACCTTGAACACTGAAGCTTTCTTT.

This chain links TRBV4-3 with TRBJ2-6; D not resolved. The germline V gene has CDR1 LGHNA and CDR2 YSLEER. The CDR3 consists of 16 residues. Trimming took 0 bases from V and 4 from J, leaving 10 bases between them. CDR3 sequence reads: CASSQDWQAGANVLTF. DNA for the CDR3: TGCGCCAGCAGCCAAGATTGGCAGGCCGGGGCCAACGTCCTGACTTTC.

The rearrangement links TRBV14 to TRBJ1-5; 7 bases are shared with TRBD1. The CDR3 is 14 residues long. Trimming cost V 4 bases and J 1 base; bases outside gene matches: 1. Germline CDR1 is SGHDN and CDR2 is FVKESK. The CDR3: CASSPRGSNQPQHF. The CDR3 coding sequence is TGTGCCAGCAGCCCCAGGGGGAGCAATCAGCCCCAGCATTTT. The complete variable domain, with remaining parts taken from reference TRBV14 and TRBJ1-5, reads EAGVTQFPSHSVIEKGQTVTLRCDPISGHDNLYWYRRVMGKEIKFLLHFVKESKQDESGMPNNRFLAERTGGTYSTLKVQPAELEDSGVYFCASSPRGSNQPQHFGDGTRLSIL.

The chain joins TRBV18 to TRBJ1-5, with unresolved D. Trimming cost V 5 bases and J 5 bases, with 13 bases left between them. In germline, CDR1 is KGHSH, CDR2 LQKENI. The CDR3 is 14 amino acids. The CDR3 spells CASSTDFKDQPQHF. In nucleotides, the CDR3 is TGTGCCAGCTCAACGGACTTCAAGGATCAGCCCCAGCATTTT.

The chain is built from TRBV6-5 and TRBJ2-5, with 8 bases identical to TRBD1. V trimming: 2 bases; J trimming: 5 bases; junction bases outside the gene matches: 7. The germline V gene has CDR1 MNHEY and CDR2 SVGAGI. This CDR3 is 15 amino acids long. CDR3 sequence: CASSYTQGAGETQYF. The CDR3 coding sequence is TGTGCCAGCAGTTACACGCAGGGGGCGGGGGAGACCCAGTACTTC.

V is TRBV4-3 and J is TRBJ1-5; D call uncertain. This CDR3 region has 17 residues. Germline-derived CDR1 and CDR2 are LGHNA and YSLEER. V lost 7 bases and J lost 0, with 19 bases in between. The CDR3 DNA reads TGCGCCAGCAACCCAGGAGGGCGGAGAAATAGCAATCAGCCCCAGCATTTT. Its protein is CASNPGGRRNSNQPQHF.

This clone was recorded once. The CDR3 bases are TGTGCCAGCAGCGGGACTAGCGAGTCCTACAATGAGCAGTTCTTC. This encodes CASSGTSESYNEQFF. This chain connects TRBV7-9 to TRBJ2-1, with 10 nucleotides matching TRBD2. Germline lookup yields CDR1 SEHNR and CDR2 FQNEAQ (reference sequence). Losses at the gene ends were 5 bases for V and 1 base for J; bases not matched to a gene: 2. The CDR3 loop spans 15 amino acids.

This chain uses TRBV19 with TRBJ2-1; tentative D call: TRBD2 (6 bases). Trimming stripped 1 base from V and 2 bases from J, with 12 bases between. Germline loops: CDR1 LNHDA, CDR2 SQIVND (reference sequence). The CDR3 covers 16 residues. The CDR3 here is CASSIGWGVAYNEQFF. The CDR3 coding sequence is TGTGCCAGTAGTATAGGATGGGGGGTCGCCTACAATGAGCAGTTCTTC.